These 23 T cell receptor beta chains originate from one sample sequenced in a study of response to subunit inactivated influenza vaccine. TCRdb reanalysed the RT-PCR reads using MiXCR and keeps one entry per CDR3 protein. The sample holds under 200,000 distinct CDR3 sequences, roughly a tenth seen once. The specimen was non-naive T cells sorted from PBMCs, collected more than 35 days after vaccination. The receptors stem from a man aged 50 to 59 who received an inactivated influenza vaccine.

In DNA, the CDR3 is TGTGCCAGCAGCTTATCGGGATATGAGCAGTTCTTC. Amino acids: CASSLSGYEQFF. This chain links TRBV7-2 with TRBJ2-1; D is perhaps TRBD2 (5 bases). V was trimmed by 2 bases and J by 8 bases, leaving 7 bases between them. This CDR3 contains 12 residues. Germline V CDR1 and CDR2: SGHTA, FQGNSA.

In its sample, this clonotype was seen a few times. The rearrangement joins TRBV12-3 or TRBV12-4 to TRBJ1-2; D possibly corresponds to TRBD1 (5 bases). V was pared by 5 bases and J by 4 bases, with 17 bases between. The CDR3 spans 15 residues. Here the CDR3 DNA reads TGTGCCAGCAGTCCCACGACGGGGGGTACCTATGGCTACACCTTC. It yields the protein CASSPTTGGTYGYTF.

This clonotype was counted only a few times. This chain links TRBV6-2 or TRBV6-3 with TRBJ1-1; D is ambiguous. The CDR3 is made up of 16 amino acids. V lost 2 bases, J lost 1 base, and 14 bases lay in between. The germline V gene encodes CDR1 MNHEY and CDR2 SVGEGT. The CDR3 DNA follows: TGTGCCAGCAGTTACATTGGGGTCAAAGGGAACACTGAAGCTTTCTTT. It yields the protein CASSYIGVKGNTEAFF.

This clonotype came up a few times. The J gene is TRBJ2-7, the V gene TRBV29-1; 13 bases map to TRBD2. The CDR3 is 14 amino acids. The trim removed 5 bases at V and 5 bases at J, leaving 6 bases unmatched. The germline V gene encodes CDR1 SQVTM and CDR2 ANQGSEA. The CDR3: CSVIRTSGSDEQYF. The CDR3, as DNA: TGCAGCGTTATAAGGACTAGCGGGAGCGACGAGCAGTACTTC.

The CDR3 reads CASSQDTNQETQYF. DNA of the CDR3: TGCGCCAGCAGCCAGGACACTAACCAAGAGACCCAGTACTTC. V usage is TRBV4-3 and J usage is TRBJ2-5; D might be TRBD1 (5 bases). This CDR3 is 14 amino acids long. With 3 bases removed from V and 0 bases from J, the gap between germline ends came to 8 bases. Germline CDR1 reads LGHNA; CDR2 reads YSLEER.

The sample holds many counts of this clonotype. The chain has TRBV7-9 and TRBJ1-3; 7 nucleotides line up with TRBD1. CDR1 is SEHNR, CDR2 FQNEAQ, per germline (reference sequence). Unmatched junction bases numbered 2, after V lost 3 bases and J lost 3 bases. This CDR3 region has 14 residues. As DNA, the CDR3 is TGTGCCAGCAGCTTGGGGACAGATGGAAACACCATATATTTT. It specifies CASSLGTDGNTIYF.

This clonotype has just a few counts. The chain has TRBV7-2 and TRBJ2-5, with D possibly TRBD2 on 6 matching bases. The CDR3 contains 15 residues. Trimming left V 3 bases short and J 5 bases short, with 16 bases between. CDR1 is SGHTA, CDR2 FQGNSA, per germline. CDR3 sequence: CASSLGGRVSETQYF. The DNA of the CDR3 is TGTGCCAGCAGCTTGGGAGGCAGGGTGTCGGAGACCCAGTACTTC.

CDR3 amino acids: CASSRANLPYEQYF. The CDR3, as DNA: TGTGCCAGCAGTCGGGCCAACCTTCCGTACGAGCAGTACTTC. This chain uses TRBV5-4 with TRBJ2-7; D is uncertain. This CDR3 comprises 14 residues. The V end lost 5 bases, the J end lost 4 bases, and 16 bases lay between the germline ends. The germline V gene has CDR1 SGHNT and CDR2 YYREEE (reference sequence).

This clonotype turned up a few times. The gene calls are TRBV20-1 and TRBJ1-1; D unclear. Germline V lookup: CDR1 DFQATT, CDR2 SNEGSKA (reference sequence). V lost 0 bases and J lost 11, with 13 bases in between. CDR3 length: 12 residues. This CDR3 is CSAREGNGVAFF. The CDR3 region has the DNA TGCAGTGCTAGAGAAGGCAATGGTGTGGCTTTCTTT.

This clonotype was counted ten times or more. V and J are TRBV12-3 or TRBV12-4 and TRBJ1-4; D is possibly TRBD1 (6 bases). The CDR3 contains 14 residues. Trimming took 4 bases from V and 3 from J, leaving 9 bases between them. The DNA of the CDR3 is TGTGCCAGCAGTTACAGGGCGGCTAATGAAAAACTGTTTTTT. Amino acid sequence: CASSYRAANEKLFF.

The sample holds a few counts of this clonotype. The V gene is TRBV6-2 or TRBV6-3, the J gene TRBJ1-2; D is ambiguous. V dropped 4 bases and J dropped 3 bases, with 9 bases sitting between them. This CDR3 region has 13 residues. Germline CDR1 and CDR2: MNHEY and SVGEGT. The CDR3 nucleotides are TGTGCCAGCAGTTCCACAGCCTACTATGGCTACACCTTC. It codes for CASSSTAYYGYTF.

Ten or more counts support this clonotype. V usage is TRBV20-1 and J usage is TRBJ2-5; TRBD2 matches 9 bases. V was clipped by 7 bases and J by 5 bases; unmatched bases: 8. The CDR3 runs to 13 residues. Germline V lookup: CDR1 DFQATT, CDR2 SNEGSKA (reference sequence). The CDR3 region has the DNA TGCAGTGGGATTGAGGCGGGGGGGGAGACCCAGTACTTC. Its translation: CSGIEAGGETQYF.

A few counts support this clonotype. The chain employs TRBV6-5 and TRBJ1-3; no clear D. Germline CDR1 and CDR2: MNHEY and SVGAGI. The CDR3 consists of 13 residues. Trimming removed 4 bases at V and 3 bases at J, with 7 bases between. The CDR3 protein is CASSSLFGNTIYF. Written as DNA, the CDR3 is TGTGCCAGCAGTTCCCTCTTTGGAAACACCATATATTTT.

This clonotype was recorded at least ten times. The rearrangement uses TRBV4-1 and TRBJ2-6; D gene unclear. Germline CDR1 and CDR2: MGHRA and YSYEKL. The CDR3 consists of 15 residues. The V gene lost 1 base and the J gene lost 3 bases, with 7 bases spanning the gap. CDR3 sequence reads: CASSQGHGGANVLTF. CDR3 nucleotide sequence: TGCGCCAGCAGCCAAGGACATGGTGGGGCCAACGTCCTGACTTTC.

V gene TRBV7-8 combines with J gene TRBJ2-5; the match to TRBD2 covers 14 bases. Trimming removed 4 bases from V and 3 bases from J; junction bases left unmatched: 13. The CDR3 is 19 amino acids. Germline CDR1 reads SGHVS; CDR2 reads FQNEAQ. CDR3 amino acids: CASSSLVRRLAGGKETQYF. CDR3 sequence (DNA): TGTGCCAGCAGCTCCCTAGTAAGGCGACTAGCGGGAGGGAAAGAGACCCAGTACTTC.

This clonotype was counted ten times or more. The rearrangement links TRBV5-1 to TRBJ2-5; D not resolved. CDR1 and CDR2 from the germline V gene are SGHRS and YFSETQ. The CDR3 totals 14 residues. Trimming left V 4 bases short and J 4 bases short, with 14 bases between. DNA of the CDR3: TGCGCCAGCAGCCCTGGCCCTCCGGTAGAGACCCAGTACTTC. It specifies CASSPGPPVETQYF. Looking up the rest from reference TRBV5-1 and TRBJ2-5 gives the full variable domain: KAGVTQTPRYLIKTRGQQVTLSCSPISGHRSVSWYQQTPGQGLQFLFEYFSETQRNKGNFPGRFSGRQFSNSRSEMNVSTLELGDSALYLCASSPGPPVETQYFGPGTRLLVL.

This rearrangement joins TRBV7-9 to TRBJ1-2; D is possibly TRBD1 (6 bases). The CDR3 extends over 15 amino acids. CDR1 is SEHNR and CDR2 is FQNEAQ in the germline V gene (reference sequence). V was clipped by 0 bases and J by 1 base, with 9 bases between them. CDR3 DNA sequence: TGTGCCAGCAGCTTAGCCAGGGGAATTAACTATGGCTACACCTTC. The encoded protein is CASSLARGINYGYTF.

This clonotype has only a few counts. The genes are TRBV19 and TRBJ1-5; D might be TRBD1 (6 bases). The CDR3 is 15 amino acids. Germline lookup yields CDR1 LNHDA and CDR2 SQIVND (reference sequence). Trimming left V 6 bases short and J 1 base short, with 13 bases between. CDR3 in DNA: TGTGCCAGTAGCTCAGGGGAAGGGAGCAATCAGCCCCAGCATTTT. Amino acids: CASSSGEGSNQPQHF.

V and J are TRBV4-3 and TRBJ2-6; the D is unclear. V lost 4 bases and J lost 9, with 10 bases in between. This CDR3 is built from 13 residues. Germline loops: CDR1 LGHNA, CDR2 YSLEER. The CDR3 region is CASSRGPGNVLTF. In DNA form, the CDR3 reads TGCGCCAGCAGCCGAGGACCCGGCAACGTCCTGACTTTC.

The genes are TRBV6-2 or TRBV6-3 and TRBJ1-4; the D gene is possibly TRBD1 (5 bases). The CDR3 has 12 amino acids. Germline values: CDR1 MNHEY, CDR2 SVGEGT. Trimming removed 6 bases from V and 7 bases from J, with 9 bases in between. The CDR3 DNA sequence: TGTGCCAGCAGCCGAGGGGCTGAAAAACTGTTTTTT. Protein product: CASSRGAEKLFF.

This clonotype came up many times. The J gene is TRBJ2-1, the V gene TRBV20-1, with D tentatively TRBD1 (6 bases). This CDR3 is built from 15 residues. The germline V and J ends were trimmed by 0 bases and 6 bases, with 15 bases remaining between them. Germline V gene lookup returns CDR1 DFQATT and CDR2 SNEGSKA (reference sequence). The CDR3 region has the DNA TGCAGTGCTAGAGATCGAGGCAGGGGAGCCAATGAGCAGTTCTTC. Encoded protein: CSARDRGRGANEQFF.

V gene TRBV5-6 combines with J gene TRBJ1-3, with D maybe TRBD1 (5 bases). CDR1 is SGHDT and CDR2 is YYEEEE in the germline V gene. V shed 6 bases and J shed 1 base, with 8 bases lying between them. This CDR3 region has 13 residues. CDR3: CASKTVSGNTIYF. In nucleotides, the CDR3 is TGTGCCAGCAAGACAGTTTCTGGAAACACCATATATTTT.

The chain couples TRBV6-1 to TRBJ2-1, with 10 bases lining up with TRBD2. Losses at the gene ends were 7 bases for V and 7 bases for J; bases not matched to a gene: 7. The CDR3 totals 14 residues. CDR1 and CDR2 (germline): MNHNS, SASEGT. The CDR3: CASNLSGRLNEQFF. CDR3 nucleotides: TGTGCCAGCAACCTTAGCGGGAGGTTAAATGAGCAGTTCTTC.